The present T cell receptor (beta chain) was sequenced within a study of cytomegalovirus exposure and HLA in healthy donors. This clone was seen only once. Its antigen is undetermined. 60 Vbeta and 13 Jbeta primers were used in PCR. TCRdb's table, derived via immunoSEQ multiplex PCR, lists solely in-frame clones and lacks some. The data hold around 200,000 clones, with over 70% observed a single time. Study results and limitations: A highly shared variant cluster was judged a likely technical artifact. Only CMV serostatus was available as immune exposure information.

The TCR was taken from a male donor in good health and CMV-seronegative. The sequenced material came from PBMCs.

CDR3 in amino acids: CASSSLGAYGYTF. The CDR3 bases are TGTGCCAGCAGCTCGCTTGGGGCCTATGGCTACACCTTC. The rearrangement uses TRBV5-4 and TRBJ1-2, with D perhaps matching TRBD1 (5 bases). Germline CDR1 SGHNT, CDR2 YYREEE (reference sequence). The CDR3 covers 13 residues. V dropped 3 bases and J dropped 4 bases, with 10 bases sitting between them. Together with reference TRBV5-4 and TRBJ1-2, the CDR3 gives the full variable domain: ETGVTQSPTHLIKTRGQQVTLRCSSQSGHNTVSWYQQALGQGPQFIFQYYREEENGRGNFPPRFSGLQFPNYSSELNVNALELDDSALYLCASSSLGAYGYTFGSGTRLTVV.